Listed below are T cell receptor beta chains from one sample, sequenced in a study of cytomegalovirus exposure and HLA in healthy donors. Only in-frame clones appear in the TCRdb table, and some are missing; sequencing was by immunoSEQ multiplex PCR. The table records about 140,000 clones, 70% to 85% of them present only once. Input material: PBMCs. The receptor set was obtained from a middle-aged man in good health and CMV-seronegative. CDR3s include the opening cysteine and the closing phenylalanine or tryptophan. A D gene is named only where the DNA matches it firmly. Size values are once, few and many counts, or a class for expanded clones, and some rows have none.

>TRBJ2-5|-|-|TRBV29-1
CSVVPGYQETQYF
TGCAGCGTTGTCCCGGGGTACCAAGAGACCCAGTACTTC
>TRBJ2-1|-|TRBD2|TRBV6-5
CASREGLAGYNEQFF
TGTGCCAGCAGAGAGGGACTAGCGGGATACAATGAGCAGTTCTTC
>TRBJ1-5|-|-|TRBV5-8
CASSLSGRGDQPQHF
TGTGCCAGCAGCTTAAGCGGCAGGGGCGATCAGCCCCAGCATTTT
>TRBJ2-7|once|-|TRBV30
CASGKNRHQYEQYF
TGTGCCTCCGGCAAAAACAGGCATCAATACGAGCAGTACTTC
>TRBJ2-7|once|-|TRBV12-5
CASGAGTSYEQYF
TGTGCTAGTGGGGCCGGGACATCCTACGAGCAGTACTTC
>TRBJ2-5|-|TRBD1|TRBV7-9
CASSPTGGGSKGEETQYF
TGTGCCAGCAGTCCAACAGGGGGCGGGTCGAAGGGTGAGGAGACCCAGTACTTC
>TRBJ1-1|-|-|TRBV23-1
CASSPGHSEAFF
TGCGCCAGCAGCCCGGGACACAGTGAAGCTTTCTTT
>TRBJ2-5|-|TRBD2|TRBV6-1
CASSGTSGDGAQYF
TGTGCCAGCAGTGGGACTAGCGGGGACGGGGCCCAGTACTTC
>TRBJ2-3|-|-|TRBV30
CAWTFRGTDTQYF
TGTGCCTGGACGTTTCGTGGCACAGATACGCAGTATTTT
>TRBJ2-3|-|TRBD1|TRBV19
CASSILRQGGTDTQYF
TGTGCCAGTAGTATATTGAGACAGGGGGGCACAGATACGCAGTATTTT
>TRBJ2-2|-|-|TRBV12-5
CASGFAGGATGELFF
TGTGCTAGTGGTTTCGCAGGAGGGGCCACCGGGGAGCTGTTTTTT
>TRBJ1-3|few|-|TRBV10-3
CAISGNRVSGGNTIYF
TGTGCCATCAGTGGGAACAGGGTCTCGGGCGGAAACACCATATATTTT
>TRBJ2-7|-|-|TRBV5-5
CASSLDSPDSYEQYF
TGTGCCAGCAGCTTGGATAGCCCGGACTCCTACGAGCAGTACTTC